This T cell receptor (beta chain) was recorded in a study of shared clonotypes between healthy human individuals. The study's findings and limits: Only blood was sampled, and tissue TCR repertoires likely differ from blood ones. Clonotypes shared by all four sorted-subset donors had higher generation probabilities than non-shared clonotypes.

Several immunoSEQ plates received, in even portions, the genomic DNA of each subset. Some clones are missing from TCRdb's copy, which holds only in-frame ones; the method was immunoSEQ multiplex PCR. The repertoire consists of about 1 million clones, with about 75% occurring once and the leading ten covering about 1.5%. This clone was counted a few times. The target antigen is unknown. Healthy and HIV-negative, the adult donors had no recent acute infections or vaccinations. V gave up 8 bases and J gave up 6 bases, with 14 bases separating them. Germline V gives CDR1 SGHTA, CDR2 FQGNSA. CDR3 length equals 14 residues.

This sequence originates from a man aged 18 to 30 in good health. V usage is TRBV7-2 and J usage is TRBJ1-6; D not resolved. The specimen was memory CD4+ T cells sorted from blood. The subset was: CD45RA-negative fraction. The CDR3 here is CASRVTGFNSPLHF. CDR3 sequence (DNA): TGTGCCAGCCGGGTAACGGGGTTTAATTCACCCCTCCACTTT.